This T cell receptor (beta chain) is drawn from a study of cytomegalovirus exposure and HLA in healthy donors. Study-level points and caveats: CMV serostatus was the only immune exposure information that was available. TRBV6-2, TRBV6-3 and some other V segments were excluded as indistinguishable. Whilst most TCR sequences proved rare, a subset of public TCRs occurred across many donors.

About this clone itself: Its antigen is undetermined.

The length of the CDR3 is 15 residues. V lost 5 bases, J lost 3 bases, and 8 bases stayed unmatched. CDR1 SGHAT and CDR2 FQNNGV come from the germline V gene. PCR employed 60 Vbeta and 13 Jbeta primers. The data were produced by immunoSEQ multiplex PCR, yet TCRdb's version contains in-frame clones alone and is incomplete. The sample has about 140,000 clones; around 70% are singletons. The V gene is TRBV11-2, the J gene TRBJ2-5, with TRBD2 matching over 8 bases. This receptor was obtained from a woman in her 30s in good health and CMV-seronegative. Sequenced material: PBMCs. Here the CDR3 DNA reads TGTGCCAGCAGCCTCGCTAGCGGGTCCAAAGAGACCCAGTACTTC. Amino acids: CASSLASGSKETQYF.